The rows below give T cell receptor beta chains drawn from one sample of a study of OX40 agonist ivuxolimab in advanced cancers. Sequencing was performed with immunoSEQ multiplex PCR; in TCRdb, only in-frame clones are kept and a portion is missing. The sample carries about 58,000 clones, 82% recorded once. The sequencing here drew on CD4+ or CD8+ T cells sorted from blood, taken in a trial of the OX40 agonist ivuxolimab. Source of these receptors: an adult with an advanced solid tumor such as melanoma, head and neck, liver or kidney cancer. The CDR3 runs from the conserved cysteine through the conserved F or W. D genes are given only for firm matches. Not every row has a clone size; where given, it reads once, few, many or a size class.

TRBV19,TRBJ2-3,-,-,TGTGCCAGTGCGGACGGGGGCGGCACAGATACGCAGTATTTT,CASADGGGTDTQYF
TRBV4-2,TRBJ2-1,TRBD2,-,TGTGCCAGCAGCGGCGGGACTAGCGGGGGCTACAATGAGCAGTTCTTC,CASSGGTSGGYNEQFF
TRBV30,TRBJ1-1,-,-,TGTGCCTGGACCCGGACAAGGGGAATGGAAGCTTTCTTT,CAWTRTRGMEAFF
TRBV27,TRBJ1-1,-,-,TGTGCCAGCAGTTTATCGTCGGGAGTGGGCACTGAAGCTTTCTTT,CASSLSSGVGTEAFF
TRBV4-3,TRBJ1-4,-,-,TGCGCCAGCAGCCAATCTCCGAAAGGCGTCGGTGAAAAACTGTTTTTT,CASSQSPKGVGEKLFF
TRBV7-4,TRBJ2-7,TRBD1,-,TGTGCCAAGACGGGACAGGGGGCTAACGAGCAGTACTTC,CAKTGQGANEQYF
TRBV25-1,TRBJ1-6,-,few,TGTGCCAGCAGTGTGGGGGTTAATTCACCCCTCCACTTT,CASSVGVNSPLHF
TRBV7-2,TRBJ2-2,-,-,TGTGCCAGCAGCCGCCAAATCTCCGGGGAGCTGTTTTTT,CASSRQISGELFF
TRBV9,TRBJ1-2,-,-,TGTGCCAGCAGCGTAGCGGACCAATTCCCGATGGCCTATGGCTACACCTTC,CASSVADQFPMAYGYTF
TRBV19,TRBJ1-4,TRBD1,-,TGTGCCAGTAGTCTTCGACAGGGGGCAACTAATGAAAAACTGTTTTTT,CASSLRQGATNEKLFF
TRBV21-1,TRBJ1-2,-,-,TGTGCCAGCAGCAAAGATCATCATGGACAGGGGGCTGGCTATGGCTACACCTTC,CASSKDHHGQGAGYGYTF
TRBV5-1,TRBJ1-2,TRBD1,few,TGCGCCAGCAGCCAACGGACAGGGAGAATTGGCTACACCTTC,CASSQRTGRIGYTF
TRBV11-1,TRBJ2-1,TRBD2,-,TGTGCCAGCAGCTGGGGAGTAGCGGGTGTCTACAATGAGCAGTTCTTC,CASSWGVAGVYNEQFF
TRBV5-4,TRBJ2-5,-,once,TGTGCCAGCAGCTTTGGTGGGGGCGGTGAGACCCAGTACTTC,CASSFGGGGETQYF
TRBV11-2,TRBJ2-2,-,few,TGTGCCAGCGGCAGCTTGGTTAGAGGGCCGCACCGGGAGCTGTTTTTT,CASGSLVRGPHRELFF
TRBV15,TRBJ2-3,-,-,TGTGCCACCAGCAGAGGCGATTCCGGGACCACAGATACGCAGTATTTT,CATSRGDSGTTDTQYF
TRBV30,TRBJ2-5,-,medium-sized,TGTGCCTGGAGTAAGGGGGGCCCGGAGACCCAGTACTTC,CAWSKGGPETQYF
TRBV4-3,TRBJ2-5,TRBD2,-,TGCGCCAGCAGCCAAGATGCAGGGCGGGGGACTAGCGGTAAAGAGACCCAGTACTTC,CASSQDAGRGTSGKETQYF
TRBV6-5,TRBJ1-1,-,-,TGTGCCGAATCGGGACGGGGGACTGAAGCTTTCTTT,CAESGRGTEAFF
TRBV7-9,TRBJ1-1,-,-,TGTGCCAGCAGCCCGCCGGTAGCGAACACTGAAGCTTTCTTT,CASSPPVANTEAFF
TRBV11-1,TRBJ2-7,TRBD1,-,TGTGCCAGCAGCCGTGCCAGTCCGAGGACAGGCGAGCAGTACTTC,CASSRASPRTGEQYF
TRBV6-1,TRBJ1-5,-,few,TGTGCCAGCAGTCACCAACCTGATCAGCCCCAGCATTTT,CASSHQPDQPQHF
TRBV6-6,TRBJ2-7,TRBD1,few,TGTGCCAGCACCGGACAGGGGCAGTCCTACGAGCAGTACTTC,CASTGQGQSYEQYF
TRBV5-1,TRBJ2-5,-,-,TGCGCCAGCAGCCTGGGACTTACGGAGGAGACCCAGTACTTC,CASSLGLTEETQYF
TRBV6-4,TRBJ2-3,TRBD2,-,TGTGCCAGCAGCCCCGGACTAGCGGATCCTCGGGATACGCAGTATTTT,CASSPGLADPRDTQYF
TRBV10-3,TRBJ2-3,-,once,TGTGCCATCAGTGAGTCGGGTGATACGCAGTATTTT,CAISESGDTQYF
TRBV11-3,TRBJ2-3,-,-,TGTGCCAGCAGCTTAGTGTCGGGACAAGGCGATACGCAGTATTTT,CASSLVSGQGDTQYF
TRBV15,TRBJ1-1,-,-,TGTGCCACCAGAGGGGGTATGGGAGTAGGCACTGAAGCTTTCTTT,CATRGGMGVGTEAFF
TRBV5-1,TRBJ2-3,TRBD1,-,TGCGCCAGCAGCTTGGACAGGGGAACAACAGATACGCAGTATTTT,CASSLDRGTTDTQYF
TRBV30,TRBJ2-3,-,-,TGTGCCTGGAGTGCGTTCAGCTACGCAGTATTT,CAWSAFSYAVF
TRBV7-2,TRBJ2-1,-,-,TGTGCCAGCAGCTTAGGGCGTGGGAAGGGTGAGCAGTTCTTC,CASSLGRGKGEQFF
TRBV21-1,TRBJ2-3,-,-,TGTGCCAGCACCAGCTCCCGAGTCAGGGGATACACAGATACGCAGTATTTT,CASTSSRVRGYTDTQYF
TRBV18,TRBJ2-7,-,once,TGTGCCAGCTCACCCAAGAAGGGGGGAATAGGCGAGCAGTACTTC,CASSPKKGGIGEQYF
TRBV10-2,TRBJ1-5,TRBD1,-,TGCGCCAGCTCAGACAGGGGGCTCGGAAATCAGCCCCAGCATTTT,CASSDRGLGNQPQHF
TRBV9,TRBJ2-2,TRBD1,-,TGTGCCAGCAGCGTGACAGGGGGGGACCGACAGTTTGGGCTGTTTTTT,CASSVTGGDRQFGLFF
TRBV7-3,TRBJ2-1,TRBD2,-,TGTGCCAGCAGCTTAGCAGCGGGAGGGCCAGTCTCCTACAATGAGCAGTTCTTC,CASSLAAGGPVSYNEQFF
TRBV6-5,TRBJ1-4,-,-,TGTGCCAGCAGTGAGAGGGGAAAACTGTTTTTT,CASSERGKLFF
TRBV7-6,TRBJ1-3,TRBD1,-,TGTGCCAGCAGCCCCCGGGACAGGGCATCTGGAAACACCATATATTTT,CASSPRDRASGNTIYF
TRBV15,TRBJ2-7,TRBD2,-,TGTGCCACCAGCAGAGATCTAGCGGGGGGGTCGGTACTACCCTACGAGCAGTACTTC,CATSRDLAGGSVLPYEQYF
TRBV2,TRBJ1-5,-,-,TGTGCCAGCAGTGTACGAGCCGGAAGTTATCAGCCCCAGCATTTT,CASSVRAGSYQPQHF
TRBV15,TRBJ1-6,TRBD1,-,TGTGCCACCAGTAGAACCGGGACAGGGAACTCACCCCTCCACTTT,CATSRTGTGNSPLHF
TRBV18,TRBJ2-7,-,-,TGTGCCAGCTCACCAACGACGCTGAACAGCTCCTACGAGCAGTACTTC,CASSPTTLNSSYEQYF
TRBV5-1,TRBJ2-3,-,-,TGCGCCAGCAGCTTGTCTGTAGATACGCAGTATTTT,CASSLSVDTQYF
TRBV30,TRBJ1-1,-,few,TGTGCCACCAACAGGCGGAACACTGAAGCTTTCTTT,CATNRRNTEAFF
TRBV7-2,TRBJ2-5,-,-,TGTGCCAGCAGCTTAGGTTTGCGGGGCAGTGAGACCCAGTACTTC,CASSLGLRGSETQYF
TRBV7-3,TRBJ2-4,-,-,TGTGCCAGCAGCCCAACTCCGGGTGGAAACATTCAGTACTTC,CASSPTPGGNIQYF
TRBV30,TRBJ1-5,-,-,TGTGCCTGGAGTGTACGGGGGAGGGGGAGAGTTGATCAGCCCCAGCATTTT,CAWSVRGRGRVDQPQHF
TRBV11-2,TRBJ1-4,-,-,TGTGCCAGCAGCTTACAGCTGGCTAATGAAAAACTGTTTTTT,CASSLQLANEKLFF
TRBV19,TRBJ1-5,-,-,TGTGCCAGTGACCCCCTGGGACAAAGGAAGGTACAGCCCCAGCATTTT,CASDPLGQRKVQPQHF
TRBV11-2,TRBJ1-6,-,-,TGTGCCAGCAGAGGGAGTCCTAATTCACCCCTCCACTTT,CASRGSPNSPLHF
TRBV18,TRBJ2-6,-,-,TGTGCCAGCTCACCAGGGATCCTGTTCCAGGGTGCTGGGGCCAACGTCCTGACTTTC,CASSPGILFQGAGANVLTF
TRBV14,TRBJ2-3,TRBD1,-,TGTGCCAGCAGCCAAGGCGGGACAGGGGCGACAGATACGCAGTATTTT,CASSQGGTGATDTQYF
TRBV7-8,TRBJ2-1,TRBD2,-,TGTGCCAGCAGCTTGGGAGCGGGGGCTTCGAATGAGCAGTTCTTC,CASSLGAGASNEQFF
TRBV21-1,TRBJ2-7,-,-,TGTGCCAGCAGCAAGACAAACTCCTACGAGCAGTACTTC,CASSKTNSYEQYF